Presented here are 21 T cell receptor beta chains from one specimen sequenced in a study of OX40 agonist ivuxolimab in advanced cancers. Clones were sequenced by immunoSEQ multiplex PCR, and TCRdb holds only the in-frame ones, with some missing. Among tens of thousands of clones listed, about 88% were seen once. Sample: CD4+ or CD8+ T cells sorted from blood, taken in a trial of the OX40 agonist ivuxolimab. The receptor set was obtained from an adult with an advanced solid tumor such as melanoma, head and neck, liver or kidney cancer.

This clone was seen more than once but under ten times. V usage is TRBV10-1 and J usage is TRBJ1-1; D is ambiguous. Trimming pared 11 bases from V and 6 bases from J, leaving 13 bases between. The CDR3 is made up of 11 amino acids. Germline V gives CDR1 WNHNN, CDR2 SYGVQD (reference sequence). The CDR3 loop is CAFTTVPEAFF. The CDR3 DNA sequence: TGCGCCTTTACAACTGTCCCTGAAGCTTTCTTT.

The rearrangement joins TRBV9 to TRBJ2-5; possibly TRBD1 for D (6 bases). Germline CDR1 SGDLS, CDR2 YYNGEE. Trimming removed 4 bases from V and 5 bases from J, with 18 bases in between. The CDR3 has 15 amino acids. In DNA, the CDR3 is TGTGCCAGCAGCCCACTCGACAGGTTGAGGGAGACCCAGTACTTC. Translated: CASSPLDRLRETQYF.

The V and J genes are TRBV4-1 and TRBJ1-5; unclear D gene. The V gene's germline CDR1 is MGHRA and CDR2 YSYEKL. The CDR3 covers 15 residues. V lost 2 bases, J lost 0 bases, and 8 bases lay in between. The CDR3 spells CASSQKQASNQPQHF. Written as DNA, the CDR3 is TGCGCCAGCAGCCAAAAGCAGGCTAGCAATCAGCCCCAGCATTTT.

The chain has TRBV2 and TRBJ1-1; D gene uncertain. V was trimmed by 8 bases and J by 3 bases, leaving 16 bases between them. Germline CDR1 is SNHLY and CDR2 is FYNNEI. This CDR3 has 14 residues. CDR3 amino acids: CASLAGRADTEAFF. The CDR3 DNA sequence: TGTGCCAGCCTCGCGGGGAGGGCTGACACTGAAGCTTTCTTT.

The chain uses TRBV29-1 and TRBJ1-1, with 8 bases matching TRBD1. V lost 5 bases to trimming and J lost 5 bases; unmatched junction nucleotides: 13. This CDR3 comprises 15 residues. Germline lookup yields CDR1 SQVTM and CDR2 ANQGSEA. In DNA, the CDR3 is TGCAGCGTTCCCCTGGGGGGCAGGGGGCTTACTGAAGCTTTCTTT. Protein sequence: CSVPLGGRGLTEAFF.

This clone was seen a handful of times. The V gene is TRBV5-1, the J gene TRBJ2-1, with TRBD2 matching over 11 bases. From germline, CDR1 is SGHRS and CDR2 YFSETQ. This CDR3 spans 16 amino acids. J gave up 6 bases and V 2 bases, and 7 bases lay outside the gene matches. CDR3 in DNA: TGCGCCAGCAGCTTCGCTAGCGGGAGGACCCGCAATGAGCAGTTCTTC. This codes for CASSFASGRTRNEQFF.

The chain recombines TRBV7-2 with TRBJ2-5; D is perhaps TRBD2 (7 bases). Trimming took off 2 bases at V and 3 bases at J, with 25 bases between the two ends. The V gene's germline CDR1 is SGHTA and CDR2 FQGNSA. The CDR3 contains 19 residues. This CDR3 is CASSLRAPRGLTREETQYF. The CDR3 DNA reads TGTGCCAGCAGCTTAAGGGCTCCGCGGGGGCTTACGAGGGAAGAGACCCAGTACTTC.

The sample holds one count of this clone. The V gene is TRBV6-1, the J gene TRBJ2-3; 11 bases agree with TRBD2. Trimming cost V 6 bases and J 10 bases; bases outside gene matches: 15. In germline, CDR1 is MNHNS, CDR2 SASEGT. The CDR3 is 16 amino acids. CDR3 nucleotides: TGTGCCAGCAGGGAAAATCTAGCGGGAGGTTCCCTGGCGCAGTATTTT. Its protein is CASRENLAGGSLAQYF.

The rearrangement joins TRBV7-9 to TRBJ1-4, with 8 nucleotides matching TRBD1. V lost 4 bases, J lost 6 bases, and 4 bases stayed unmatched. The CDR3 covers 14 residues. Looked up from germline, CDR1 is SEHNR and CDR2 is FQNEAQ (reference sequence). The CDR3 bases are TGTGCCAGCAGCTCGACAGGGGCTCATGAAAAACTGTTTTTT. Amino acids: CASSSTGAHEKLFF.

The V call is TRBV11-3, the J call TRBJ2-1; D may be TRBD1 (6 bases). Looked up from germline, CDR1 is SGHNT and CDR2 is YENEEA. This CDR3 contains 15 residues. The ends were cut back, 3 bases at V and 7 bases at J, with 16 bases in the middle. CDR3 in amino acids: CASSLDRTVGNEQFF. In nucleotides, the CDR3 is TGTGCCAGCAGCTTGGATAGGACAGTGGGGAATGAGCAGTTCTTC.

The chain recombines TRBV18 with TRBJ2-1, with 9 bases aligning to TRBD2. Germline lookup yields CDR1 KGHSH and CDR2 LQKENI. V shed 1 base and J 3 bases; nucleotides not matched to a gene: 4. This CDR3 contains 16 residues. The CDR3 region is CASSPLVAGDYNEQFF. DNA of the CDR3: TGTGCCAGCTCACCACTAGTAGCGGGAGACTACAATGAGCAGTTCTTC.

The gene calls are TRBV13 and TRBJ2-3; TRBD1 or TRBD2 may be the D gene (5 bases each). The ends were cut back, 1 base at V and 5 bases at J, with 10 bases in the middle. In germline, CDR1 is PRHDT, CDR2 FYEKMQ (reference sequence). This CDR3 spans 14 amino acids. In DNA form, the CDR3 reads TGTGCCAGCAGCTTAGCCCAGGGAGTAGATACGCAGTATTTT. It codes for CASSLAQGVDTQYF.

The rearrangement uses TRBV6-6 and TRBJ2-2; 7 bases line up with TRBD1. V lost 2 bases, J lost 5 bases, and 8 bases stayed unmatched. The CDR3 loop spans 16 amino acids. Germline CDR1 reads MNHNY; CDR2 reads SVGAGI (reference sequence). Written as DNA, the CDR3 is TGTGCCAGCAGTTACAGTAAGGGGGCGGAAACCGGGGAGCTGTTTTTT. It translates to CASSYSKGAETGELFF.

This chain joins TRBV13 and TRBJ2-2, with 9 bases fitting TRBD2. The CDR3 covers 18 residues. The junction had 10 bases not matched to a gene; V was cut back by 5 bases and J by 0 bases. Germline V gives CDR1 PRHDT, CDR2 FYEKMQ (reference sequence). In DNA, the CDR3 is TGTGCCAGCAGCCCAGAACGGACTAGCGACCCGAACACCGGGGAGCTGTTTTTT. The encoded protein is CASSPERTSDPNTGELFF.

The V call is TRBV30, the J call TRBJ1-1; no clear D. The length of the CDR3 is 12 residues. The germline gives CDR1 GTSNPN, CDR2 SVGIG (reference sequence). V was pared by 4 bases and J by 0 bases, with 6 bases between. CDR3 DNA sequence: TGTGCCTGGATCGGCCTGAACACTGAAGCTTTCTTT. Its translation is CAWIGLNTEAFF.

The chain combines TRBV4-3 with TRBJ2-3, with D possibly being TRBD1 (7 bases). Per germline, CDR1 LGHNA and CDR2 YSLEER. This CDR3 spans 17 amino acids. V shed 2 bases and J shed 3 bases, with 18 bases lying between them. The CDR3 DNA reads TGCGCCAGCAGCCAAAGAGGAGGGGGCAGCGGTACAGATACGCAGTATTTT. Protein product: CASSQRGGGSGTDTQYF.

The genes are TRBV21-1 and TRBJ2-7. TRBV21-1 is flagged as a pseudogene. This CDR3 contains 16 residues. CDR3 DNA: TGTGCCAGCAGCAAATGGTCCGGGACCTCTGCCTACGAGCAGTACTTC. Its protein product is CASSKWSGTSAYEQYF.

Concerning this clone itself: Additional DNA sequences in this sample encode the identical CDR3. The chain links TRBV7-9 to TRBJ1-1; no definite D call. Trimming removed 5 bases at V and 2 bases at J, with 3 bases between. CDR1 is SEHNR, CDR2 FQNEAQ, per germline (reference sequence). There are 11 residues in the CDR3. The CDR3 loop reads CASSLNTEAFF. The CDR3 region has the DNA TGTGCCAGCAGCCTAAACACTGAAGCTTTCTTT.

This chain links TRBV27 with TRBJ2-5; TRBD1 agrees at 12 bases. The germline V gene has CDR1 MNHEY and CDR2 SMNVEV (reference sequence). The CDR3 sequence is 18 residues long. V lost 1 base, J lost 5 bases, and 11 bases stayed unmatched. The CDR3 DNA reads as TGTGCCAGCAGTTTATTGGGGACAGGGGGCCCTATTTGGGAGACCCAGTACTTC. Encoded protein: CASSLLGTGGPIWETQYF.

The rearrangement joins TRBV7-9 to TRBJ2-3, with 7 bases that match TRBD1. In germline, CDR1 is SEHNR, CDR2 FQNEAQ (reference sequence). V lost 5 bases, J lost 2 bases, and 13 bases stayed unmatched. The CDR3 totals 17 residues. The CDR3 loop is CASSATDGTAFTDTQYF. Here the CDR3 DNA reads TGTGCCAGCAGCGCCACGGACGGGACAGCGTTCACAGATACGCAGTATTTT.

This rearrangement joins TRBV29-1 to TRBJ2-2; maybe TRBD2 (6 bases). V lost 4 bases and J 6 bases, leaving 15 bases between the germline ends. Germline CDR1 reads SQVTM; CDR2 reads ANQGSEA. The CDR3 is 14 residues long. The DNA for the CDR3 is TGCAGCGTTGTCGGGGGACCCGGGTCCGGGGAGCTGTTTTTT. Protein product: CSVVGGPGSGELFF.